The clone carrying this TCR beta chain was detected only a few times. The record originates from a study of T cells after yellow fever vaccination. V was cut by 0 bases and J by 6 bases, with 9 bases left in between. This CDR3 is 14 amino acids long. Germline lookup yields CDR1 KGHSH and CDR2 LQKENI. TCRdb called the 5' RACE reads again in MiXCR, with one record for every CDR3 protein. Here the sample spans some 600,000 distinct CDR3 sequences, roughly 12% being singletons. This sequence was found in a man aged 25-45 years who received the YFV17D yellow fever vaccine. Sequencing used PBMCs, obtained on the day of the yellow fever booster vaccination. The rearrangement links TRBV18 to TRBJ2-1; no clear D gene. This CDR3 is CASSPPKFPNEQFF. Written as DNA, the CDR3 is TGTGCCAGCTCACCACCGAAGTTTCCCAATGAGCAGTTCTTC.